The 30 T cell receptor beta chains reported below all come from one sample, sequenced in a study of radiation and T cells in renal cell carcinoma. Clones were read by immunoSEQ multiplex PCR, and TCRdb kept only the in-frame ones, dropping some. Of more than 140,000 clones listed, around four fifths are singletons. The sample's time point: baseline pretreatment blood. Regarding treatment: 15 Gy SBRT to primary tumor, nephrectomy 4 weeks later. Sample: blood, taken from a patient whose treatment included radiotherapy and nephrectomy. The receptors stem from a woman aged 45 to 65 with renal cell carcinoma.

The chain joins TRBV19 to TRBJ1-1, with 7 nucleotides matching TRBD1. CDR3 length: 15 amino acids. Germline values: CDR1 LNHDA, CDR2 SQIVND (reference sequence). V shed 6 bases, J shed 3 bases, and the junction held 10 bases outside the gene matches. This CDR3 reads CASSKPGQWDTEAFF. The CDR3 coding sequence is TGTGCCAGTAGCAAGCCGGGACAGTGGGACACTGAAGCTTTCTTT.

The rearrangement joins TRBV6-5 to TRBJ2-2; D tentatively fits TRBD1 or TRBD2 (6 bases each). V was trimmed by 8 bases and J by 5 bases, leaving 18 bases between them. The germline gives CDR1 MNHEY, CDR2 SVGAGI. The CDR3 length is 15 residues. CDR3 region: CASFRGGGPTGELFF. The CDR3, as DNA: TGTGCCAGCTTCCGAGGGGGAGGACCAACCGGGGAGCTGTTTTTT.

CDR3 bases: TGTGCCAGCAGCTTACAGGGCGCTGGGGCCAACGTCCTGACTTTC. Amino acid sequence: CASSLQGAGANVLTF. The chain recombines TRBV11-2 with TRBJ2-6, with TRBD1 as a possible D gene (5 bases). CDR1 is SGHAT and CDR2 is FQNNGV in the germline V gene. V lost 2 bases and J lost 2, with 7 bases in between. This CDR3 is built from 15 residues.

In nucleotides, the CDR3 is TGTGCCAGCAGCTACAGCTTCGAACGGGACGCAAACTATGGCTACACCTTC. This translates into CASSYSFERDANYGYTF. V is TRBV7-6 and J is TRBJ1-2, with a possible D match to TRBD1 (5 bases). Trimming pared 4 bases from V and 2 bases from J, leaving 20 bases between. Germline CDR1 SGHVS, CDR2 FNYEAQ. The CDR3 is made up of 17 amino acids.

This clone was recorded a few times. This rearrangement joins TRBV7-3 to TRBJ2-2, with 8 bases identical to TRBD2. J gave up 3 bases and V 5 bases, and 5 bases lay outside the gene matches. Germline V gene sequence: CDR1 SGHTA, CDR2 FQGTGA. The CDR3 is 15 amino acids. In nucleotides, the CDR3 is TGTGCCAGCAGCGTGACTAGCGATCACACCGGGGAGCTGTTTTTT. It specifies CASSVTSDHTGELFF. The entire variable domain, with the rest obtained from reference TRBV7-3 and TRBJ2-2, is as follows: GAGVSQTPSNKVTEKGKYVELRCDPISGHTALYWYRQSLGQGPEFLIYFQGTGAADDSGLPNDRFFAVRPEGSVSTLKIQRTERGDSAVYLCASSVTSDHTGELFFGEGSRLTVL.

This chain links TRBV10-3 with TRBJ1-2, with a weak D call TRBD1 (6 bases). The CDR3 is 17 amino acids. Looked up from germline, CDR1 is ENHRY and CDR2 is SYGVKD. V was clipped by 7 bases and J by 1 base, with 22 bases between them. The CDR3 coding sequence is TGTGCCATCACGAGTATGCCGTCCGGGACACTTAACTATGGCTACACCTTC. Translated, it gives CAITSMPSGTLNYGYTF.

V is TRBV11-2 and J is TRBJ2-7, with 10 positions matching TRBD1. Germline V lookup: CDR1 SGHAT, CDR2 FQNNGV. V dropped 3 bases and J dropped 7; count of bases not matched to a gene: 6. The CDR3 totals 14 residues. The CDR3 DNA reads TGTGCCAGCAGCTTGGGACAGGGGAGAGGGGAGCAGTACTTC. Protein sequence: CASSLGQGRGEQYF. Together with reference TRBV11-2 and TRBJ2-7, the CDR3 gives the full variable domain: EAGVAQSPRYKIIEKRQSVAFWCNPISGHATLYWYQQILGQGPKLLIQFQNNGVVDDSQLPKDRFSAERLKGVDSTLKIQPAKLEDSAVYLCASSLGQGRGEQYFGPGTRLTVT.

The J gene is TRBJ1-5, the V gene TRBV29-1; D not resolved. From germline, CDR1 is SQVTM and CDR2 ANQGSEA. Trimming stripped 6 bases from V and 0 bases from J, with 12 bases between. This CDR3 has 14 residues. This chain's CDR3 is CSVETGPSNQPQHF. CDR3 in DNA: TGCAGCGTGGAAACTGGACCTAGCAATCAGCCCCAGCATTTT.

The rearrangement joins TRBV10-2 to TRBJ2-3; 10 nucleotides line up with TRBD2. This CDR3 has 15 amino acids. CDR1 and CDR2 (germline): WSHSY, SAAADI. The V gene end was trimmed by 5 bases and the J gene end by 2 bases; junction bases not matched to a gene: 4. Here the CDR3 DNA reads TGCGCCAGCAGTCTGCTAGCGGGGGTCACAGATACGCAGTATTTT. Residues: CASSLLAGVTDTQYF.

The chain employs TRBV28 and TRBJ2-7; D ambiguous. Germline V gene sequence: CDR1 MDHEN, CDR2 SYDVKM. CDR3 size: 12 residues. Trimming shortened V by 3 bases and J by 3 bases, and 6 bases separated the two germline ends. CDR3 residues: CASSLPGYEQYF. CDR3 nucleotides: TGTGCCAGCAGTTTGCCAGGCTACGAGCAGTACTTC.

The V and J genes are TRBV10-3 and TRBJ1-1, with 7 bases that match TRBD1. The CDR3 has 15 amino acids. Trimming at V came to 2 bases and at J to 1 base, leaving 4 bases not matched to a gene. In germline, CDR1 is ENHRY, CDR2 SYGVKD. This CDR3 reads CAISEARTGNTEAFF. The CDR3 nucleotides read TGTGCCATCAGTGAGGCTAGGACAGGGAACACTGAAGCTTTCTTT.

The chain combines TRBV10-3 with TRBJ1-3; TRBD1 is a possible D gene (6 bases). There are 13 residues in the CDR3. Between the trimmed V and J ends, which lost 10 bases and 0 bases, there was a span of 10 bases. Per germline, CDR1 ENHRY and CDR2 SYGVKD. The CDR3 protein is CATGQSSGNTIYF. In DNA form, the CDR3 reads TGTGCCACCGGACAGAGCTCTGGAAACACCATATATTTT.

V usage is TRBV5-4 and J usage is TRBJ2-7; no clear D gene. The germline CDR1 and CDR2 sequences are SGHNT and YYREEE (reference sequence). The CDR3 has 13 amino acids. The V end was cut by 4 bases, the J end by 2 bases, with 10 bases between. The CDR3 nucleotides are TGTGCCAGCAGCCCATCCCTCACCTACGAGCAGTACTTC. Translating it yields CASSPSLTYEQYF.

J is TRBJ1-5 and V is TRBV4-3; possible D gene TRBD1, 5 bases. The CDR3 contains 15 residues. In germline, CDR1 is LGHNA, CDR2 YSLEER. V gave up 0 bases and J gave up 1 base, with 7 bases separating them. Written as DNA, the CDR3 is TGCGCCAGCAGCCAAGAGCGGGGGAGCAATCAGCCCCAGCATTTT. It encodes CASSQERGSNQPQHF.

The CDR3 region is CASSGGQGERVEQFF. In DNA form, the CDR3 reads TGCGCCAGCAGCGGGGGACAGGGGGAAAGAGTTGAGCAGTTCTTC. The chain carries TRBV5-1 and TRBJ2-1; TRBD1 agrees at 11 bases. Germline values: CDR1 SGHRS, CDR2 YFSETQ. V was pared by 4 bases and J by 9 bases, with 9 bases of the junction left unmatched. The length of the CDR3 is 15 residues.

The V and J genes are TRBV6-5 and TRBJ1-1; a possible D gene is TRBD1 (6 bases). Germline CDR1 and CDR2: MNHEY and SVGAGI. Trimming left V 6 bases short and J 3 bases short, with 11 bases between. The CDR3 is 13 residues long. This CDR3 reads CASSPTGHTEAFF. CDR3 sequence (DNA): TGTGCCAGCAGCCCAACAGGGCACACTGAAGCTTTCTTT.

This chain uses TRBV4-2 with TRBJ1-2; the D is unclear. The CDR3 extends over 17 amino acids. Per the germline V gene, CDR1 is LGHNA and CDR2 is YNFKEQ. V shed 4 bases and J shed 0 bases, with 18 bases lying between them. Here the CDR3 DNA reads TGTGCCAGCAGCCCCTCGGTAGGGTACGAAGCTAACTATGGCTACACCTTC. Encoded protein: CASSPSVGYEANYGYTF.

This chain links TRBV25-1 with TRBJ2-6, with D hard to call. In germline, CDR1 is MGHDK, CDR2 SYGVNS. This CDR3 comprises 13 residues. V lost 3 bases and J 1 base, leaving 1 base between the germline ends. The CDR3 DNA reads TGTGCCAGCAGTGAGTCTGGGGCCAACGTCCTGACTTTC. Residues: CASSESGANVLTF.

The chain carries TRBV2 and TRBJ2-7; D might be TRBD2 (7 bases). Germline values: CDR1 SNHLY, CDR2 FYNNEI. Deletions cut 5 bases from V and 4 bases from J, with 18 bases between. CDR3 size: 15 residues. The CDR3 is CASSKEGGRVYEQYF. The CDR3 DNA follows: TGTGCCAGCAGTAAGGAAGGGGGGAGGGTATACGAGCAGTACTTC. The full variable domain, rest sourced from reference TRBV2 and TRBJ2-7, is EPEVTQTPSHQVTQMGQEVILRCVPISNHLYFYWYRQILGQKVEFLVSFYNNEISEKSEIFDDQFSVERPDGSNFTLKIRSTKLEDSAMYFCASSKEGGRVYEQYFGPGTRLTVT.

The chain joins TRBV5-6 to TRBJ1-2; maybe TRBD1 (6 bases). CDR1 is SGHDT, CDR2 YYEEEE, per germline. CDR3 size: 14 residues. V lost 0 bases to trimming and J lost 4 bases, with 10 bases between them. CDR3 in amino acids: CASSLGGHFYGYTF. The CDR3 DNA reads TGTGCCAGCAGCTTGGGGGGACACTTCTATGGCTACACCTTC.

CDR3 nucleotide sequence: TGTGCCAGCAGCTCGAGCCTTGGCGGTGCTAGCACAGATACGCAGTATTTT. It codes for CASSSSLGGASTDTQYF. The chain uses TRBV7-9 and TRBJ2-3, with D hard to call. Trimming removed 4 bases at V and 0 bases at J, with 17 bases between. CDR1 SEHNR and CDR2 FQNEAQ come from the germline V gene (reference sequence). CDR3 length: 17 amino acids.

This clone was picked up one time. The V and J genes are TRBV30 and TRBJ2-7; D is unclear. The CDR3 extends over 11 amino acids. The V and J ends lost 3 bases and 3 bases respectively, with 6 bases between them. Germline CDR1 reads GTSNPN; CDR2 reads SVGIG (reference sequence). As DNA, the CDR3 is TGTGCCTGGAGCGGGTACTACGAGCAGTACTTC. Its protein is CAWSGYYEQYF.

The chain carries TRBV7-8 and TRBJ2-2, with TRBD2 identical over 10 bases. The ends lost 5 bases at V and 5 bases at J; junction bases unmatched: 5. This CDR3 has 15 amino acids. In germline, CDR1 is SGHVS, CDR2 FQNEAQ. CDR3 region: CASSAGTSVTGELFF. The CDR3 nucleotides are TGTGCCAGCAGCGCCGGGACTAGCGTGACCGGGGAGCTGTTTTTT.

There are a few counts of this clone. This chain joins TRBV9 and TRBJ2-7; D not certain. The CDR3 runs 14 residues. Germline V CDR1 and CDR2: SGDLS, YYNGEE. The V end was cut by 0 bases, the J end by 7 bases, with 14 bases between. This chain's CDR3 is CASSVAAGVGEQYF. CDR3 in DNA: TGTGCCAGCAGCGTAGCTGCAGGTGTGGGGGAGCAGTACTTC.

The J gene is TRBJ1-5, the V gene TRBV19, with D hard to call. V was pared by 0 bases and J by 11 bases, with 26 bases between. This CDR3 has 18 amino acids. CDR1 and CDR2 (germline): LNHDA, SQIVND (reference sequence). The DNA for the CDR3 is TGTGCCAGTAGTATAGAAGCCCTAGACACTGCGACTTTTGATTCCCAGCATTTT. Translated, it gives CASSIEALDTATFDSQHF.

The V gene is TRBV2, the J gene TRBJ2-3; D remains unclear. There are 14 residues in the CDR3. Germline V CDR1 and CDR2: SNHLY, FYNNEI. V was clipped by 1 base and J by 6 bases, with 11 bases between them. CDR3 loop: CASSEVSLGDTQYF. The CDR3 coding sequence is TGTGCCAGCAGTGAAGTTAGCCTGGGGGATACGCAGTATTTT.

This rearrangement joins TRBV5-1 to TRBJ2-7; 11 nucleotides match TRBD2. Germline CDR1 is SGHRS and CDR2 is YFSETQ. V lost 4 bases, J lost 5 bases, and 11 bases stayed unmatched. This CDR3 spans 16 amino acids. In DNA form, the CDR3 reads TGCGCCAGCAGCCCCCTGAGTACTAGCGGGAGTAACGAGCAGTACTTC. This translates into CASSPLSTSGSNEQYF.

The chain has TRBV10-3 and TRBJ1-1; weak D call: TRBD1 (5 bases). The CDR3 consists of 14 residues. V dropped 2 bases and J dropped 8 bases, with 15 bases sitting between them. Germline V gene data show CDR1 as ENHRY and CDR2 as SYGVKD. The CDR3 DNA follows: TGTGCCATCAGTGAGCCGCAAGTCCGGGGGGAAGCTTTCTTT. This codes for CAISEPQVRGEAFF.

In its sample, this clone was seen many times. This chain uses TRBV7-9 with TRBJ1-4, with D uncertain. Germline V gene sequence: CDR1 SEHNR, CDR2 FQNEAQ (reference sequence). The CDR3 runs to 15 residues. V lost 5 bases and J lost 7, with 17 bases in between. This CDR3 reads CASSTLGGGGEKLFF. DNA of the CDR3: TGTGCCAGCAGCACCTTGGGAGGAGGCGGTGAAAAACTGTTTTTT.

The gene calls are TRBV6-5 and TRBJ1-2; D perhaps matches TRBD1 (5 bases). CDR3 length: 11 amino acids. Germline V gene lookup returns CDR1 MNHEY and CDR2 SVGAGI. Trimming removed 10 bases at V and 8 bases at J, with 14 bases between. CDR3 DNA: TGTGCCACCACCTGGGGGGACGGCTACACCTTC. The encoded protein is CATTWGDGYTF.